The table lists the clone carrying this TCR beta chain with a few counts. Its antigen is unknown. TCRdb itself ran the 5' RACE reads through MiXCR, one entry per CDR3 protein. Of a few hundred thousand distinct CDR3 sequences listed, just under 20% are singletons. The CDR3 covers 13 residues. Unmatched junction bases numbered 5, after V lost 6 bases and J lost 4 bases. The V gene's germline CDR1 is MNHEY and CDR2 SVGEGT. This sample is drawn from a study of T-cell memory formation after mild COVID-19. General observations from the study: SARS-CoV-2 specificity was not confirmed for second-wave clones peaking on day 37.

The receptor comes from a man between 18 and 29 years old who had mild COVID-19 (a few samples of this study predate the infection). Cell type and time point are not known. This rearrangement joins TRBV6-2 or TRBV6-3 to TRBJ1-1; the match to TRBD1 covers 7 bases. Sequencing input: PBMCs or a T cell subset sorted from them (not recorded which). The CDR3 protein is CASSWDRATEAFF. The CDR3 DNA sequence: TGTGCCAGCAGCTGGGACAGAGCCACTGAAGCTTTCTTT.